Listed below are T cell receptor beta chains from one sample, sequenced in a study of T cell repertoires in cytomegalovirus infection. TCRdb fed the reads into MiXCR, producing one record per CDR3 protein. The table includes over 250,000 distinct CDR3 sequences, 20% to 30% detected once. Sequencing was done on a sample of PBMCs. These receptors were collected from a human donor in good health (CMV status not recorded). Some clones in this sample may be carry-over from other donors' samples. Both conserved end residues are part of each CDR3. A D gene is named only where the DNA matches it firmly. Some rows mark clone size as missing; the rest say once, few, many or name a class of expanded clone.

clone_size	d_call	j_call	v_call	cdr3_nt	cdr3_aa
NA	TRBD1	TRBJ2-7	TRBV10-2	TGCGCCAGCAGTTTCCGGGACAGGGGTGAGCAGTACTTC	CASSFRDRGEQYF
NA	NA	TRBJ1-6	TRBV23-1	TGCGCCAGCAGTCAGCCCCGGGCCCCCCGTATTTATAATTCACCCCTCCACTTT	CASSQPRAPRIYNSPLHF
NA	TRBD1	TRBJ2-6	TRBV19	TGTGCCAGTAGACGGGACAGGGACTCTGGGGCCAACGTCCTGACTTTC	CASRRDRDSGANVLTF
few	NA	TRBJ2-3	TRBV11-2	TGTGCCAGCACCCTAGGCGGGCAGGGCCACATGTATACGCAGTATTTT	CASTLGGQGHMYTQYF
many	NA	TRBJ1-6	TRBV7-9	TGTGCCAGCAGCTTAGCGCAGGGTGCTTCACCCCTCCACTTT	CASSLAQGASPLHF
many	TRBD1	TRBJ2-7	TRBV7-6	TGTGCCAGCAGCTTACCCGGGACAGCGAGCTACGAGCAGTACTTC	CASSLPGTASYEQYF
few	NA	TRBJ1-1	TRBV29-1	TGCAGCGTTAGGGAAGGGGGCACTGAAGCTTTCTTT	CSVREGGTEAFF
NA	TRBD2	TRBJ2-3	TRBV20-1	TGCAGTGCCAGGGGACTAGCGGGAGACGGAGATACGCAGTATTTT	CSARGLAGDGDTQYF
NA	NA	TRBJ2-1	TRBV14	TGTGCCAGCAGCCGGGAACAGGGGGGGTATTACAATGAGCAGTTCTTC	CASSREQGGYYNEQFF
few	TRBD1	TRBJ2-3	TRBV11-2	TGTGCCAGCAGCTTATCACCTACGGGACAGGGGACCCCAGATACGCAGTATTTT	CASSLSPTGQGTPDTQYF
many	NA	TRBJ1-6	TRBV27	TGTGCCAGCAGTTCAGACGTACTGAGGGCCCTCCACTTT	CASSSDVLRALHF
many	NA	TRBJ2-3	TRBV28	TGTGCCATAGGGGGGGGAACCACAGATACGCAGTATTTT	CAIGGGTTDTQYF
NA	TRBD2	TRBJ2-7	TRBV5-4	TGTGCCAGCAGCTTTTCTAGCGGGCTCCCCTACGAGCAGTACTTC	CASSFSSGLPYEQYF
NA	NA	TRBJ2-7	TRBV10-3	TGTGCCATCAGTGATCTCGGTAGCGGAGCCTACGAGCAGTACTTC	CAISDLGSGAYEQYF
NA	TRBD1	TRBJ2-7	TRBV28	TGTGCCAGCAATTGGGGACAGGGCTACGAGCAGTACTTC	CASNWGQGYEQYF
NA	TRBD1	TRBJ2-2	TRBV28	TGTGCCAGCAGTTTACCGGGACAGGGTAAATCCGGGGAGCTGTTTTTT	CASSLPGQGKSGELFF